This T cell receptor beta chain was profiled in a study of OX40 agonist ivuxolimab in advanced cancers. About the research overall: Three patients, one with hepatocellular carcinoma and two with cutaneous melanoma, responded partially.

The CDR3 has 14 amino acids. Germline CDR1 and CDR2: PRHDT and FYEKMQ (reference sequence). Trimming cost V 4 bases and J 7 bases; bases outside gene matches: 2. Here immunoSEQ multiplex PCR was the method, and the copy in TCRdb shows in-frame clones only, minus some. The sample shows 65,000 to 90,000 clones, about 94% of them seen only once. The sample consisted of CD4+ or CD8+ T cells sorted from blood, taken in a trial of the OX40 agonist ivuxolimab. This TCR was recovered from an adult with an advanced solid tumor such as melanoma, head and neck, liver or kidney cancer. The rearrangement uses TRBV13 and TRBJ1-6; TRBD1 agrees at 9 bases. CDR3 loop: CASSSGTGNSPLHF. The CDR3 DNA reads as TGTGCCAGCAGCTCCGGGACAGGGAATTCACCCCTCCACTTT.